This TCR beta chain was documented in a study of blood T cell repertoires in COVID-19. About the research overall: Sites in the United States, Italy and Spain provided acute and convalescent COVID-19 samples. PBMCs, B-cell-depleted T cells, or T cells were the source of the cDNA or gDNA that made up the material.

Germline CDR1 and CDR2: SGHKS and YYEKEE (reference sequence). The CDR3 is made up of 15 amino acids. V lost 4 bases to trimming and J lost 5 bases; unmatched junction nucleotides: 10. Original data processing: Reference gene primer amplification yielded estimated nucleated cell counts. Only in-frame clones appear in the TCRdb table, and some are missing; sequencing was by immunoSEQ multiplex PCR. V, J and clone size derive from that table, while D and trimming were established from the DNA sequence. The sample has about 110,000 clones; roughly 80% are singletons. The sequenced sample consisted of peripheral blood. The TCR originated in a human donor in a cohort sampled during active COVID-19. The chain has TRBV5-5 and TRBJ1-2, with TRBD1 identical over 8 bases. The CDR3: CASSPRQGSPYGYTF. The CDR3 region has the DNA TGTGCCAGCAGCCCCAGACAGGGGTCCCCATATGGCTACACCTTC. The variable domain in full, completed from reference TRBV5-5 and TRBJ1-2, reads DAGVTQSPTHLIKTRGQQVTLRCSPISGHKSVSWYQQVLGQGPQFIFQYYEKEERGRGNFPDRFSARQFPNYSSELNVNALLLGDSALYLCASSPRQGSPYGYTFGSGTRLTVV.